This T cell receptor beta chain is from a study of blood T cell repertoires in COVID-19. In the study overall: Sites across the United States, Italy and Spain contributed samples from acute and convalescent COVID-19.

Sequencing used immunoSEQ multiplex PCR; TCRdb keeps in-frame clones, though not all of them. Here the sample spans roughly 400,000 clones, roughly 88% being singletons. The CDR3 sequence is 12 residues long. V gave up 7 bases and J gave up 6 bases; unmatched junction bases: 4. The study drew participants aged roughly 18 to 89 years from some 23 US areas. Cohort allocation depended upon clinical history that participants reported. A case of COVID-19 had been met by exposed participants within 2 weeks before study entry. The chain combines TRBV12-3 or TRBV12-4 with TRBJ1-2, with 8 bases identical to TRBD1. Sequenced input: PBMCs or T cells enriched from blood (not recorded which). The sequence was obtained from a woman aged 18-29 years who had been exposed to COVID-19. In DNA, the CDR3 is TGTGCCAGCACCAGGACAGGGAATGGCTACACCTTC. As protein: CASTRTGNGYTF.